Following are 19 T cell receptor beta chains from one sample sequenced in a study of radiation and T cells in renal cell carcinoma (TCRdb year 2020). The sample's time point, from its label and the paper: baseline pretreatment blood. In the paper's terms, the treatment or condition label means: 15 Gy SBRT to primary tumor, nephrectomy 4 weeks later. The library was obtained by the immunoSEQ multiplex PCR assay. The clones in this table, taken by TCRdb from immuneACCESS, are in-frame only. Not every clone is retained; where verified, under half of the shortfall comes from an unresolved V gene, and the cause of the rest is unknown. The sample yields around 160,000 clones; about 88% were counted once. The top ten constitute about 4% of the sample. The material was blood, obtained from a patient whose treatment included radiotherapy and nephrectomy. The receptors were sampled from a woman aged 70-85 years with renal cell carcinoma.

This clone appeared a few times. The chain employs TRBV30 and TRBJ1-5; 9 positions match TRBD1. This CDR3 has 17 amino acids. The germline gives CDR1 GTSNPN, CDR2 SVGIG (reference sequence). After removal of 2 bases from V and 0 bases from J, the junction contained 8 bases not matched to a gene. This CDR3 reads CAWSTGQGRNSNQPQHF. The DNA for the CDR3 is TGTGCCTGGAGTACAGGACAGGGGCGAAATAGCAATCAGCCCCAGCATTTT.

Concerning this clone itself: Within the sample, other DNA sequences also encode this same CDR3. The gene calls are TRBV7-2 and TRBJ2-5; D is ambiguous. This CDR3 contains 14 residues. Per the germline V gene, CDR1 is SGHTA and CDR2 is FQGNSA. The V gene lost 1 base and the J gene lost 2 bases, with 8 bases spanning the gap. Here the CDR3 reads CASSLGAGQETQYF. The CDR3 bases are TGTGCCAGCAGCTTAGGGGCAGGACAAGAGACCCAGTACTTC.

The V and J genes are TRBV6-4 and TRBJ1-3, with D hard to call. The CDR3 spans 13 residues. The V end lost 2 bases, the J end lost 2 bases, and 4 bases lay between the germline ends. The germline V gene encodes CDR1 MRHNA and CDR2 SNTAGT. For the CDR3, the DNA is TGTGCCAGCAGTGACGGTCCTGGAAACACCATATATTTT. Translation: CASSDGPGNTIYF.

The V gene is TRBV6-6, the J gene TRBJ2-7; the D gene could be TRBD1 or TRBD2 (5 bases each). V shed 5 bases and J shed 4 bases, with 12 bases lying between them. The CDR3 spans 13 residues. Looked up from germline, CDR1 is MNHNY and CDR2 is SVGAGI (reference sequence). The CDR3 sequence: CASSAVGVYEQYF. The CDR3 DNA follows: TGTGCCAGCAGTGCGGTGGGGGTTTACGAGCAGTACTTC.

This clone was detected a few times. DNA of the CDR3: TGTGCCAGCAGCGTAGGGGACTATCGGAGCGAAGCTTTCTTT. This codes for CASSVGDYRSEAFF. This chain links TRBV9 with TRBJ1-1; perhaps TRBD1 as D (5 bases). Germline assignment: CDR1 SGDLS and CDR2 YYNGEE. V was pared by 0 bases and J by 8 bases, with 14 bases between. The CDR3 extends over 14 amino acids.

The genes are TRBV11-3 and TRBJ2-5; D could derive from TRBD1 or TRBD2 (5 bases each). The CDR3 contains 11 residues. V gave up 8 bases and J gave up 8 bases, with 12 bases separating them. Germline V gene data show CDR1 as SGHNT and CDR2 as YENEEA. CDR3: CASRDRSTQYF. The DNA for the CDR3 is TGTGCCAGCCGGGACCGTTCAACCCAGTACTTC.

This chain uses TRBV6-5 with TRBJ1-2; tentative D call: TRBD1 (5 bases). This CDR3 spans 13 amino acids. The V and J ends lost 8 bases and 9 bases respectively, with 19 bases between them. The germline gives CDR1 MNHEY, CDR2 SVGAGI. CDR3: CASCGTQENSYTF. CDR3 sequence (DNA): TGTGCCAGCTGTGGGACTCAAGAAAATAGCTACACCTTC.

This chain links TRBV30 with TRBJ1-5; 7 positions agree with TRBD1. V lost 4 bases to trimming and J lost 5 bases; unmatched junction nucleotides: 5. The CDR3 sequence is 13 residues long. Germline values: CDR1 GTSNPN, CDR2 SVGIG (reference sequence). CDR3 bases: TGTGCCTGGACCGCAGGGGGATATCAGCCCCAGCATTTT. The encoded protein is CAWTAGGYQPQHF.

The chain links TRBV5-1 to TRBJ2-3; the D gene is possibly TRBD1 (5 bases). Germline CDR1 and CDR2: SGHRS and YFSETQ. CDR3 length: 15 amino acids. V was pared by 3 bases and J by 0 bases, with 11 bases between. The CDR3 is CASSSTQGSTDTQYF. CDR3 coding DNA: TGCGCCAGCAGCTCCACCCAGGGCAGCACAGATACGCAGTATTTT.

The chain's CDR3 is CASSLGTGKETQYF. The CDR3 DNA sequence: TGTGCCAGCAGCCTCGGGACAGGGAAAGAGACCCAGTACTTC. The chain joins TRBV7-9 to TRBJ2-5; 9 nucleotides align to TRBD1. The ends lost 5 bases at V and 3 bases at J; junction bases unmatched: 4. CDR1 and CDR2 from the germline V gene are SEHNR and FQNEAQ (reference sequence). The CDR3 consists of 14 residues.

V is TRBV29-1 and J is TRBJ1-2; TRBD1 aligns across 10 bases. The CDR3 has 11 amino acids. From germline, CDR1 is SQVTM and CDR2 ANQGSEA. The V gene end was trimmed by 2 bases and the J gene end by 13 bases; junction bases not matched to a gene: 4. CDR3 coding DNA: TGCAGCGTTGAAAGACAGGGGGCGTTCACCTTC. This gives the protein CSVERQGAFTF.

This chain's CDR3 is CASGEGRFNEKLFF. The CDR3 coding sequence is TGTGCCAGTGGGGAGGGCAGGTTTAATGAAAAACTGTTTTTT. This chain uses TRBV5-6 with TRBJ1-4; D unclear. V shed 8 bases and J shed 4 bases, with 15 bases lying between them. The CDR3 runs to 14 residues. Germline V gene data show CDR1 as SGHDT and CDR2 as YYEEEE.

The chain employs TRBV7-6 and TRBJ1-1; 9 bases align to TRBD1. The CDR3 extends over 12 amino acids. Per the germline V gene, CDR1 is SGHVS and CDR2 is FNYEAQ. With 5 bases clipped from V and 8 bases from J, the junction kept 3 bases outside the gene matches. CDR3 residues: CASSVGQGEAFF. CDR3 DNA sequence: TGTGCCAGCAGCGTGGGACAGGGAGAAGCTTTCTTT. Based on the CDR3 plus reference TRBV7-6 and TRBJ1-1, the full variable domain is GAGVSQSPRYKVTKRGQDVALRCDPISGHVSLYWYRQALGQGPEFLTYFNYEAQQDKSGLPNDRFSAERPEGSISTLTIQRTEQRDSAMYRCASSVGQGEAFFGQGTRLTVV.

This chain links TRBV14 with TRBJ2-3; maybe TRBD1 (5 bases). The V end was cut by 0 bases, the J end by 2 bases, with 12 bases between. The germline CDR1 and CDR2 sequences are SGHDN and FVKESK. This CDR3 region has 16 residues. CDR3 sequence: CASSQEAGLITDTQYF. CDR3 in DNA: TGTGCCAGCAGCCAAGAGGCAGGGTTGATCACAGATACGCAGTATTTT.

This rearrangement joins TRBV5-4 to TRBJ2-6; no firm D call. V was shortened by 5 bases and J by 0 bases, with 6 bases between the two germline ends. From germline, CDR1 is SGHNT and CDR2 YYREEE (reference sequence). The CDR3 is 14 amino acids. The CDR3: CASSGNSGANVLTF. CDR3 DNA: TGTGCCAGCAGTGGAAACTCTGGGGCCAACGTCCTGACTTTC.

This clone was counted a single time. The rearrangement uses TRBV7-2 and TRBJ2-7; D gene ambiguous. The CDR3 is 14 amino acids. Germline V gene data show CDR1 as SGHTA and CDR2 as FQGNSA. Trimming took off 7 bases at V and 2 bases at J, with 15 bases between the two ends. The CDR3 nucleotides are TGTGCCAGCAAAGTAGAGGTCCAAGCCTACGAGCAGTACTTC. Protein: CASKVEVQAYEQYF.

J is TRBJ2-1 and V is TRBV19; TRBD2 agrees at 8 bases. Germline lookup yields CDR1 LNHDA and CDR2 SQIVND (reference sequence). CDR3 length equals 14 residues. V lost 7 bases, J lost 6 bases, and 8 bases stayed unmatched. In nucleotides, the CDR3 is TGTGCCAGTAAATCGGGGGGGTTTATCAATGAGCAGTTCTTC. Translating it yields CASKSGGFINEQFF.

The gene calls are TRBV6-5 and TRBJ1-1; no clear D gene. The ends were cut back, 0 bases at V and 7 bases at J, with 9 bases in the middle. Per the germline V gene, CDR1 is MNHEY and CDR2 is SVGAGI. The CDR3 has 13 amino acids. Here the CDR3 DNA reads TGTGCCAGCAGTTACTCACGGACCGTTGAAGCTTTCTTT. It specifies CASSYSRTVEAFF.

CDR3 residues: CASLDGSILNYGYTF. The CDR3 nucleotides read TGTGCCAGCCTAGACGGATCGATCCTAAACTATGGCTACACCTTC. This chain uses TRBV28 with TRBJ1-2, with D unclear. Per the germline V gene, CDR1 is MDHEN and CDR2 is SYDVKM. The V gene lost 8 bases and the J gene lost 2 bases, with 18 bases spanning the gap. The CDR3 is made up of 15 amino acids.